Reported below is one T cell receptor beta chain. These data come from a study of PD-L1 blockade in urothelial cancer. Overall study: The year 2014 saw patients start atezolizumab, 1,200 mg intravenously every 3 weeks.

This CDR3 contains 14 residues. CDR1 and CDR2 from the germline V gene are LNHDA and SQIVND (reference sequence). V was trimmed by 3 bases and J by 1 base, leaving 7 bases between them. Profiling relied on immunoSEQ multiplex PCR, and the TCRdb table lists in-frame clones only, not all of them. The profile shows about 76,000 clones, roughly 80% of them singletons. Patients in the study were battling locally advanced or metastatic urothelial carcinoma. The receptor's source is a man aged 65 to 85 with urothelial cancer. The source material was PBMCs, sampled around atezolizumab (anti-PD-L1) treatment. The genes are TRBV19 and TRBJ1-3; the D is unclear. CDR3 nucleotide sequence: TGTGCCAGTAGTATTGGGCAGTCTGGAAACACCATATATTTT. It encodes CASSIGQSGNTIYF.